This TCR beta chain was profiled in a study of T cell responses to AZD1222 COVID-19 vaccine. As regards this clone: Its antigen is undetermined.

It was second doses at about 4 or about 12 weeks that were pooled. Profiled with immunoSEQ multiplex PCR; TCRdb holds only in-frame clones, not every one. Of fewer than 110,000 clones listed, 75% to 95% are singletons. General study findings and limits: Baseline testing showed seropositivity in only six AZD1222 recipients. Possibly, clonal diversity was underestimated; donors were largely white British and included more females. There were vaccine-associated CD4 TCRs across spike, dominant at 160-218 and 743-854.

The CDR3 sequence is 15 residues long. Per the germline V gene, CDR1 is GTSNPN and CDR2 is SVGIG (reference sequence). J was trimmed by 2 bases and V by 2 bases; bases with no gene match: 4. This specimen consisted of peripheral blood, obtained 28 days after the second AZD1222 dose. The receptor's source is an adult who received the AZD1222 COVID-19 vaccine. V is TRBV30 and J is TRBJ2-3, with 10 bases lining up with TRBD2. The CDR3 spells CAWSPGLAATDTQYF. The CDR3 DNA follows: TGTGCCTGGAGTCCTGGACTAGCGGCCACAGATACGCAGTATTTT.